Listed below are T cell receptor beta chains from one sample, sequenced in a study of T cell responses to AZD1222 COVID-19 vaccine. Assay used: immunoSEQ multiplex PCR; TCRdb lists only in-frame clones, some missing. Among 150,000 to 250,000 clones listed, 90% to 95% were seen once. Source: peripheral blood, taken 28 days after the second AZD1222 dose. These receptors were obtained from an adult who received the AZD1222 COVID-19 vaccine. CDR3s include the opening cysteine and the closing phenylalanine or tryptophan. D genes are given only for firm matches. For some rows the clone size is stated as once, few or many, or as a class when expanded; others skip it.

v_call,d_call,j_call,clone_size,cdr3_aa,cdr3_nt
TRBV5-1,NA,TRBJ2-5,NA,CASSQQVWETQYF,TGCGCCAGCAGCCAGCAGGTGTGGGAGACCCAGTACTTC
TRBV5-1,TRBD1,TRBJ1-1,NA,CASSLERDRGIIGASAEAFF,TGCGCCAGCAGCTTGGAGAGGGACAGGGGCATCATAGGTGCCTCGGCTGAAGCTTTCTTT
TRBV7-2,TRBD1,TRBJ2-2,NA,CASSLGQGTGELFF,TGTGCCAGCAGCTTGGGACAGGGGACCGGGGAGCTGTTTTTT
TRBV5-1,TRBD1,TRBJ1-4,NA,CASSLGALTGGVEKLFF,TGCGCCAGCAGCTTGGGGGCTCTGACAGGGGGCGTTGAAAAACTGTTTTTT
TRBV28,NA,TRBJ1-6,NA,CASSPSTRDSYNSPLHF,TGTGCCAGCAGTCCCTCCACCAGGGACTCCTATAATTCACCCCTCCACTTT
TRBV19,TRBD1,TRBJ1-5,NA,CASSIPGGPQHF,TGTGCCAGTAGTATCCCAGGGGGGCCCCAGCATTTT
TRBV6-5,NA,TRBJ1-1,NA,CASSYGGSNTEAFF,TGTGCCAGCAGTTACGGGGGGAGTAACACTGAAGCTTTCTTT
TRBV18,TRBD1,TRBJ2-7,NA,CASSPDRGNEQYF,TGTGCCAGCTCACCGGACAGGGGAAACGAGCAGTACTTC
TRBV9,TRBD1,TRBJ1-1,NA,CASSVGAGGVEAFF,TGTGCCAGCAGCGTAGGAGCAGGGGGCGTTGAAGCTTTCTTT
TRBV19,NA,TRBJ2-1,NA,CASSMTGTRYNEQFF,TGTGCCAGTAGTATGACCGGGACACGTTACAATGAGCAGTTCTTC
TRBV28,TRBD1,TRBJ1-3,once,CASSYRPGQRLISSGNTIYF,TGTGCCAGCTCGTATAGGCCGGGACAGCGCCTCATAAGCTCTGGAAACACCATATATTTT
TRBV7-3,TRBD1,TRBJ1-1,NA,CASSLTGGSFEAFF,TGTGCCAGCAGCCTGACAGGGGGCTCCTTTGAAGCTTTCTTT
TRBV3-1/TRBV3-2,TRBD2,TRBJ2-7,NA,CASSQDGTRYEQYF,TGTGCCAGCAGCCAGGACGGGACTAGGTACGAGCAGTACTTC
TRBV19,TRBD1,TRBJ2-7,NA,CASSILTGPYEQYF,TGTGCCAGTAGTATACTGACAGGGCCCTACGAGCAGTACTTC